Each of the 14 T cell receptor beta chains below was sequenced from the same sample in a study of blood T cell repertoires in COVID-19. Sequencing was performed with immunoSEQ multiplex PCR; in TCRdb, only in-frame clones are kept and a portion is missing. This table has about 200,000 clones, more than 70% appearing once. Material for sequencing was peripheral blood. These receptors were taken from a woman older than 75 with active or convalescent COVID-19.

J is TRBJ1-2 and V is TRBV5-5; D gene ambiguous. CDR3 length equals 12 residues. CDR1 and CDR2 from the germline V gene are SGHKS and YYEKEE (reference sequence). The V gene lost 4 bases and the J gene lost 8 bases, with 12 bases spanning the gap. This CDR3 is CASSGTTEGYTF. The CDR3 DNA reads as TGTGCCAGCAGCGGAACGACGGAGGGCTACACCTTC.

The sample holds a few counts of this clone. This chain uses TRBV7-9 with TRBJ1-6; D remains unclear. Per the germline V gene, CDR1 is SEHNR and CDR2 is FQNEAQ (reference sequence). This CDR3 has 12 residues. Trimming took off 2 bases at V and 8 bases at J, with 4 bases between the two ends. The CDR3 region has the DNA TGTGCCAGCAGCTTACAGGATTCACCCCTCCACTTT. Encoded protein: CASSLQDSPLHF.

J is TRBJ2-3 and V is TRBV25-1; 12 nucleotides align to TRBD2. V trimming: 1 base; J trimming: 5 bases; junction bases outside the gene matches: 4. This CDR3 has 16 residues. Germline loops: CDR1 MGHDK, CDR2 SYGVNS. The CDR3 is CASSESLAGGRDTQYF. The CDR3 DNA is TGTGCCAGCAGTGAATCTCTAGCGGGGGGGCGAGATACGCAGTATTTT.

DNA for the CDR3: TGTGCCAGTAACTACAGGGGGCACAGCACTGAAGCTTTCTTT. It yields the protein CASNYRGHSTEAFF. This chain joins TRBV19 and TRBJ1-1; 9 bases agree with TRBD1. Germline V lookup: CDR1 LNHDA, CDR2 SQIVND (reference sequence). This CDR3 region has 14 residues. Trimming removed 7 bases from V and 4 bases from J; junction bases left unmatched: 7.

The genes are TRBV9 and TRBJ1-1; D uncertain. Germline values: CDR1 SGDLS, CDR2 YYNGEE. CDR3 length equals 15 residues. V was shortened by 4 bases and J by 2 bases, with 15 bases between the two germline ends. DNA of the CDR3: TGTGCCAGCAGCCCTAGCCCCGCAGTTAACACTGAAGCTTTCTTT. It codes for CASSPSPAVNTEAFF.

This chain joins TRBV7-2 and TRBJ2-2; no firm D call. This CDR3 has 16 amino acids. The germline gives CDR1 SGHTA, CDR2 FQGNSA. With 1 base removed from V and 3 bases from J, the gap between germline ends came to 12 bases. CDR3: CASSLVFSSHTGELFF. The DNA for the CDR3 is TGTGCCAGCAGCTTAGTATTTTCTTCCCACACCGGGGAGCTGTTTTTT.

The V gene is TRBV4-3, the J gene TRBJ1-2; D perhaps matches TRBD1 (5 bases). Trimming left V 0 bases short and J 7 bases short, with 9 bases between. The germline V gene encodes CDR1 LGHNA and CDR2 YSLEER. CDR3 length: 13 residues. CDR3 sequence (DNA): TGCGCCAGCAGCCAAGACAGGGAGGGTGGCTACACCTTC. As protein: CASSQDREGGYTF.

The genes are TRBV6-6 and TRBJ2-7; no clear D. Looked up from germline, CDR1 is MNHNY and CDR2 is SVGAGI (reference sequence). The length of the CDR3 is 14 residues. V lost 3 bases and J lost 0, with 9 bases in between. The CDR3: CASSYLTASYEQYF. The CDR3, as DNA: TGTGCCAGCAGTTATCTCACAGCCTCCTACGAGCAGTACTTC.

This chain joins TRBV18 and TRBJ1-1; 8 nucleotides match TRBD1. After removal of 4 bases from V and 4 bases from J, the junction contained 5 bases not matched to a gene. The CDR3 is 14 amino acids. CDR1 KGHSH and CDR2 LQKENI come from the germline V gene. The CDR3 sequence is CASSLRTGTTEAFF. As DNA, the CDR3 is TGTGCCAGCTCACTCAGGACAGGGACCACTGAAGCTTTCTTT. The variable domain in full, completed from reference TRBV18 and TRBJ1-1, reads NAGVMQNPRHLVRRRGQEARLRCSPMKGHSHVYWYRQLPEEGLKFMVYLQKENIIDESGMPKERFSAEFPKEGPSILRIQQVVRGDSAAYFCASSLRTGTTEAFFGQGTRLTVV.

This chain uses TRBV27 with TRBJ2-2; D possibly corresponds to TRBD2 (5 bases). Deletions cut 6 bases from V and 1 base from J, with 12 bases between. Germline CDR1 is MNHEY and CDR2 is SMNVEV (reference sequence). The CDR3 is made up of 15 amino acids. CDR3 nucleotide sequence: TGTGCCAGCAGCCCCACTCGGGAGAACACCGGGGAGCTGTTTTTT. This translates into CASSPTRENTGELFF.

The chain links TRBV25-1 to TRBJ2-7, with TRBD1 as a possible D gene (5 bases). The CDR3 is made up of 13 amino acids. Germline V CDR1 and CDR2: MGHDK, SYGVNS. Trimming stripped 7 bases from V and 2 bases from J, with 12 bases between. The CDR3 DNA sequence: TGTGCCAGCATGGGTGACAGCGCCTACGAGCAGTACTTC. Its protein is CASMGDSAYEQYF.

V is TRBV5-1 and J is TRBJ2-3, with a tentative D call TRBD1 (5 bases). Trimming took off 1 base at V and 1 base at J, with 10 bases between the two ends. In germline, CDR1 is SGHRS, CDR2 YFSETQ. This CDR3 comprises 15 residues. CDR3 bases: TGCGCCAGCAGCTTGACTCAGGGCCGCACAGATACGCAGTATTTT. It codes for CASSLTQGRTDTQYF.

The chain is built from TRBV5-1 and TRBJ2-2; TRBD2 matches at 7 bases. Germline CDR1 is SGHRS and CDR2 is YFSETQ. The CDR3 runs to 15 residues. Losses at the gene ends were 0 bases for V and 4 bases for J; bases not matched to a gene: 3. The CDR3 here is CASSLGEGITGELFF. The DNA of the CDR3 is TGCGCCAGCAGCTTGGGGGAGGGGATCACCGGGGAGCTGTTTTTT.

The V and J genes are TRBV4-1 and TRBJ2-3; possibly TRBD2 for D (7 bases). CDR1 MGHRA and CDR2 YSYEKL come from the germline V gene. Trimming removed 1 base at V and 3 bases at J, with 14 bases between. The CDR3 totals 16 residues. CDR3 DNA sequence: TGCGCCAGCAGCCAAGTAGGGGGGGCCCGTACAGATACGCAGTATTTT. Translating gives CASSQVGGARTDTQYF.